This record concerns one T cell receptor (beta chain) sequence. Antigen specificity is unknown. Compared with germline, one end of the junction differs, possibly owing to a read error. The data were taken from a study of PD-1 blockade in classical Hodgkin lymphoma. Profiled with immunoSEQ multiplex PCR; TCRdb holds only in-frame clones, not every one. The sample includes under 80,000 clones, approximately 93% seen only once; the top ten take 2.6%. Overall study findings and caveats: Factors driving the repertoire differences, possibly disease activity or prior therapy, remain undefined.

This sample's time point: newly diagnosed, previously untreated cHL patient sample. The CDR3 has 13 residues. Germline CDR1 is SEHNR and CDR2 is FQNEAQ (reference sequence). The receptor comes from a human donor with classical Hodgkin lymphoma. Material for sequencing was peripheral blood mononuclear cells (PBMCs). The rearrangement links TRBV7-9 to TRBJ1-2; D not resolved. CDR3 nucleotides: TGCGCCAGCAGCCAAGATTGGGGTGGTGGCTACACCTTC. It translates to CASSQDWGGGYTF.